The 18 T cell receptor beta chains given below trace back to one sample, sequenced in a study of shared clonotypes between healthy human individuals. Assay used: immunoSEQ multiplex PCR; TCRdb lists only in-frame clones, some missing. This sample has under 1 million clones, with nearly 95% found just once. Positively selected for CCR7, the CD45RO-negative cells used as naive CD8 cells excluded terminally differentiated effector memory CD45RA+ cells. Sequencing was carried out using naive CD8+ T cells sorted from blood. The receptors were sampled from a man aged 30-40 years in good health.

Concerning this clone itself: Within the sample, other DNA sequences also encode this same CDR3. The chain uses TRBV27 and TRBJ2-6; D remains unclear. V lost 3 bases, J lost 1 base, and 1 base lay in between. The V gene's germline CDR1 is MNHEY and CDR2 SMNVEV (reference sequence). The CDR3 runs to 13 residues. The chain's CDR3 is CASSLSGANVLTF. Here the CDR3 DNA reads TGTGCCAGCAGTTTGTCTGGGGCCAACGTCCTGACTTTC.

Here the CDR3 reads CASSLVGRDSYNEQFF. The DNA of the CDR3 is TGTGCCAGCAGCTTGGTCGGCAGGGACTCCTACAATGAGCAGTTCTTC. J is TRBJ2-1 and V is TRBV5-7, with D maybe TRBD1 (5 bases). TRBV5-7 is noted as an ORF with a role that remains uncertain. The CDR3 totals 16 residues. Trimming took 0 bases from V and 0 from J, leaving 10 bases between them.

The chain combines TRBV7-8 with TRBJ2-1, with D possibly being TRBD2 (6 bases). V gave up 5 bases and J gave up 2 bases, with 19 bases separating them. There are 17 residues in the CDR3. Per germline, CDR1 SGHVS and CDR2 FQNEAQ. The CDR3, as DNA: TGTGCCAGCAGCGCATCAGTTAGGACTAAGACCTACAATGAGCAGTTCTTC. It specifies CASSASVRTKTYNEQFF.

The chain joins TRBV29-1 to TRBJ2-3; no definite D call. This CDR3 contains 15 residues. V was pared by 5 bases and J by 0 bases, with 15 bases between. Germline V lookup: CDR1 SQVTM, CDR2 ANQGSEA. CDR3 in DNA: TGCAGCGTTATCGGATCCCCACTCAGCACAGATACGCAGTATTTT. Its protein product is CSVIGSPLSTDTQYF.

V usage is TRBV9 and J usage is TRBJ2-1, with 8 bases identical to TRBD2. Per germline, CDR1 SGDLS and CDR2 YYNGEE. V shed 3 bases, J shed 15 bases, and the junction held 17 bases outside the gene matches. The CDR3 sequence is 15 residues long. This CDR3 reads CASSAGVSASGSPFF. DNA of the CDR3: TGTGCCAGCAGCGCCGGGGTTTCGGCTAGCGGGTCCCCGTTCTTC.

The CDR3 region has the DNA TGTGCCAGCTCACTACAGGAAGGATACACTGAAGCTTTCTTT. Amino acid sequence: CASSLQEGYTEAFF. The rearrangement links TRBV18 to TRBJ1-1; tentative D call: TRBD1 (5 bases). This CDR3 contains 14 residues. The V and J ends lost 4 bases and 3 bases respectively, with 12 bases between them. The germline V gene encodes CDR1 KGHSH and CDR2 LQKENI.

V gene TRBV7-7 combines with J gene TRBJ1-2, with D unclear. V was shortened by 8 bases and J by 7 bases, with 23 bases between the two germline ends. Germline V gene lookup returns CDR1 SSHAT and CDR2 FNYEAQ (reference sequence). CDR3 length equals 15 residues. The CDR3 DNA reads TGTGCCAGCGTTTTAGTCGGCCGAAGTTCTAGTGGCTACACCTTC. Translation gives CASVLVGRSSSGYTF.

CDR3 DNA sequence: TGTGCCAGCAGTTCCCTGCGGGTCCGAACCGGGGACGCCAACTATGGCTACACCTTC. Translating it yields CASSSLRVRTGDANYGYTF. J is TRBJ1-2 and V is TRBV28, with D possibly being TRBD1 (5 bases). CDR3 size: 19 residues. V was cut by 4 bases and J by 2 bases, with 26 bases left in between. CDR1 is MDHEN, CDR2 SYDVKM, per germline.

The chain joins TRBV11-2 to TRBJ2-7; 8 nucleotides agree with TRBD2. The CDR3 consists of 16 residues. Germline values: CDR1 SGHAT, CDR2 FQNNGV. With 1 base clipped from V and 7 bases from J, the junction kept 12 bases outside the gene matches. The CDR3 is CASSLGGGLVFYEQYF. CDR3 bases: TGTGCCAGCAGCTTAGGGGGGGGACTAGTCTTTTATGAGCAGTACTTC.

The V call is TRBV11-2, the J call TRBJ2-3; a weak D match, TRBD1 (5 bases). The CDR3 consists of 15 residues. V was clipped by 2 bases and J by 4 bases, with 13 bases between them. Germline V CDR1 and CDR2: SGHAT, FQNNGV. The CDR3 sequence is CASSLKPWGADTQYF. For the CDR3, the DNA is TGTGCCAGCAGCTTAAAGCCCTGGGGCGCAGATACGCAGTATTTT. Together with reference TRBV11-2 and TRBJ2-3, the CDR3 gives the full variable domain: EAGVAQSPRYKIIEKRQSVAFWCNPISGHATLYWYQQILGQGPKLLIQFQNNGVVDDSQLPKDRFSAERLKGVDSTLKIQPAKLEDSAVYLCASSLKPWGADTQYFGPGTRLTVL.

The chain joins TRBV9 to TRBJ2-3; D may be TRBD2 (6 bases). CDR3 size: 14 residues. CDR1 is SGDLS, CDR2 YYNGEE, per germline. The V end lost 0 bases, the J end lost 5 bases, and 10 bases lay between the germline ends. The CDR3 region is CASSVAGAKDTQYF. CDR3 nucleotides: TGTGCCAGCAGCGTAGCGGGAGCGAAAGATACGCAGTATTTT.

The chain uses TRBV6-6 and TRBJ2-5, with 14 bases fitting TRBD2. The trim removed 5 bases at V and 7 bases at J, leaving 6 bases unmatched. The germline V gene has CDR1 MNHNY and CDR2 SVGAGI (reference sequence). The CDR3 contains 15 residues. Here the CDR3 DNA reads TGTGCCAGCAGTCGGTTGACTAGCGGGAGGGGGACCCAGTACTTC. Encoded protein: CASSRLTSGRGTQYF.

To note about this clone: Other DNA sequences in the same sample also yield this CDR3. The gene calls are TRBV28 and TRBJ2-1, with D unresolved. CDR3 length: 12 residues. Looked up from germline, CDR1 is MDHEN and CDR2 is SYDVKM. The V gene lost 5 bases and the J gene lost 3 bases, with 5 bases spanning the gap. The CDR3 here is CASSPGYNEQFF. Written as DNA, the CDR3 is TGTGCCAGCAGTCCGGGCTACAATGAGCAGTTCTTC.

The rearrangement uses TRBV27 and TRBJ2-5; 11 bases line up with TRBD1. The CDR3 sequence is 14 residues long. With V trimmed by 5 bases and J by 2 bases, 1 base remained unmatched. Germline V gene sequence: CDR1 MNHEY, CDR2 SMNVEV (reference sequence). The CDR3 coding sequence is TGTGCCAGCAGTGGACAGGGGGCTCAAGAGACCCAGTACTTC. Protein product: CASSGQGAQETQYF.

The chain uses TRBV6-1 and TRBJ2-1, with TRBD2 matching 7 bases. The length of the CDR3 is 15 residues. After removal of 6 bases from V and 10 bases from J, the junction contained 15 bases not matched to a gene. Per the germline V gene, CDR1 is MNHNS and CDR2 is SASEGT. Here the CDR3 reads CASSPGTTVVEEQFF. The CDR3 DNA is TGTGCCAGCAGCCCCGGGACTACCGTTGTAGAGGAGCAGTTCTTC.

CDR3 nucleotides: TGTGCCAGCAGCCAAGAAGGGGTACGCAGCGGGAGGGGACACGAGCAGTACTTC. Its translation: CASSQEGVRSGRGHEQYF. The chain recombines TRBV4-2 with TRBJ2-7, with 10 nucleotides matching TRBD2. This CDR3 comprises 18 residues. The V gene end was trimmed by 0 bases and the J gene end by 5 bases; junction bases not matched to a gene: 13. Germline V gene sequence: CDR1 LGHNA, CDR2 YNFKEQ.

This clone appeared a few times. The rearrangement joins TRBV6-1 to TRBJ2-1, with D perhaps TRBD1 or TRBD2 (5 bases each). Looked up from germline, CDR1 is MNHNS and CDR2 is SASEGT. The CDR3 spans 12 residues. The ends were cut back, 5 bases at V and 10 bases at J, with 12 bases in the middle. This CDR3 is CASSLTGREQFF. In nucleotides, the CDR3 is TGTGCCAGCAGTCTCACGGGACGGGAGCAGTTCTTC.

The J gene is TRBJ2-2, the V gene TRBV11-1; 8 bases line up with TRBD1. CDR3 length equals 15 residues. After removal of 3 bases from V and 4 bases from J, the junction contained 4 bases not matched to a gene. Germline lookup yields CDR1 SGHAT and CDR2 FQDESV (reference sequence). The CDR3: CASSLTGASTGELFF. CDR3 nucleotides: TGTGCCAGCAGCTTGACAGGGGCGAGCACCGGGGAGCTGTTTTTT.